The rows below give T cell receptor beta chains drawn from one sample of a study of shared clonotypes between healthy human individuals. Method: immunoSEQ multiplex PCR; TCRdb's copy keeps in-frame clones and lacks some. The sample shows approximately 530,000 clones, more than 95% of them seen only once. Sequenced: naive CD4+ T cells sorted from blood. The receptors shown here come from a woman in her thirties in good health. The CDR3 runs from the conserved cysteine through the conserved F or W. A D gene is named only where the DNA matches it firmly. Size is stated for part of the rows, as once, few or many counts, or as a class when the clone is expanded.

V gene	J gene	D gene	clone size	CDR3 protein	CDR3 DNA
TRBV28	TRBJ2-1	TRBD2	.	CASSLQIREGLYNEQFF	TGTGCCAGCAGTTTACAGATTCGGGAGGGCCTCTACAATGAGCAGTTCTTC
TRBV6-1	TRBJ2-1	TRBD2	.	CASTPAGYNEQFF	TGTGCCAGCACGCCAGCGGGGTACAATGAGCAGTTCTTC
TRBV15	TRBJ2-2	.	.	CATSRAGGTLNTGELFF	TGTGCCACCAGCAGGGCAGGCGGGACGCTTAACACCGGGGAGCTGTTTTTT
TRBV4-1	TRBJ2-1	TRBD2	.	CASSQDLTSGSYNEQFF	TGCGCCAGCAGCCAAGATCTAACTAGCGGCTCCTACAATGAGCAGTTCTTC
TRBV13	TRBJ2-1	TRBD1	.	CASSKTRGQGALDTENYNEQFF	TGTGCCAGCAGCAAAACGCGGGGACAGGGGGCGTTAGATACGGAGAACTACAATGAGCAGTTCTTC
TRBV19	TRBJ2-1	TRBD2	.	CASSITNLAGYRRGEQFF	TGTGCCAGTAGTATAACCAATCTAGCGGGATATCGCAGGGGTGAGCAGTTCTTC
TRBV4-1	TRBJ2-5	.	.	CASSPDSGIQETQYF	TGCGCCAGCAGCCCTGATAGCGGAATACAAGAGACCCAGTACTTC
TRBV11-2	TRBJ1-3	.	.	CASSSIGRDETGNTIYF	TGTGCCAGCAGCTCCATTGGTAGGGATGAGACTGGAAACACCATATATTTT
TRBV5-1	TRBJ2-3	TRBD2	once	CASSSGVAGGTDTQYF	TGCGCCAGCAGCTCCGGGGTAGCGGGAGGCACAGATACGCAGTATTTT
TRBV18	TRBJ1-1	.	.	CASSPIGESEAFF	TGTGCCAGCTCACCGATAGGAGAGTCTGAAGCTTTCTTT
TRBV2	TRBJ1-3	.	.	CASSVWGAGNTIYF	TGTGCCAGCAGTGTATGGGGGGCAGGAAACACCATATATTTT
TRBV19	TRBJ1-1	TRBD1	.	CASSIQGEFIEAFF	TGTGCCAGTAGTATTCAGGGGGAGTTTATTGAAGCTTTCTTT
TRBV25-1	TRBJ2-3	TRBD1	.	CASSDGRGGIDTQYF	TGTGCCAGCAGTGATGGGAGAGGGGGCATAGATACGCAGTATTTT
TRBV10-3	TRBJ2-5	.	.	CAISGFQETQYF	TGTGCCATCAGTGGTTTCCAAGAGACCCAGTACTTC
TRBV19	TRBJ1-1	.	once	CASSTSWTDHEAFF	TGTGCCAGTAGTACCTCCTGGACAGACCATGAAGCTTTCTTT
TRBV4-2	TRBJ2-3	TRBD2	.	CASSQDNSGRAGDTQYF	TGTGCCAGCAGCCAAGATAACAGCGGGAGGGCCGGAGATACGCAGTATTTT
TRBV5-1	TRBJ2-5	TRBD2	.	CASSLYGGRGETQYF	TGCGCCAGCAGCTTGTATGGCGGGAGAGGAGAGACCCAGTACTTC
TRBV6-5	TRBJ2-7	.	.	CASSYGRDSSYEQYF	TGTGCCAGCAGTTATGGCAGGGATTCCTCCTACGAGCAGTACTTC
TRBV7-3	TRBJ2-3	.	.	CASSLTPDPTDTQYF	TGTGCCAGCAGCTTAACCCCGGACCCCACAGATACGCAGTATTTT
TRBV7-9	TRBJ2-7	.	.	CASRLREAYEQYF	TGTGCCAGCAGGTTGAGGGAGGCCTACGAGCAGTACTTC
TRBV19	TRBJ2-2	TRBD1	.	CASSGQDTGELFF	TGTGCCAGTAGTGGACAGGACACCGGGGAGCTGTTTTTT
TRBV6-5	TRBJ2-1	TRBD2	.	CASKETSGGEQFF	TGTGCCAGCAAGGAGACTAGCGGGGGCGAGCAGTTCTTC
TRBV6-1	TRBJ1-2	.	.	CASSPDSYYGYTF	TGTGCCAGCAGTCCTGACAGCTACTATGGCTACACCTTC
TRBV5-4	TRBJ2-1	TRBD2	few	CASSRTSGSRNEQFF	TGTGCCAGCAGCCGGACTAGCGGGAGTCGGAATGAGCAGTTCTTC
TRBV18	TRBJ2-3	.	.	CASSPIAPGIGTDTQYF	TGTGCCAGCTCACCAATCGCCCCCGGGATAGGCACAGATACGCAGTATTTT
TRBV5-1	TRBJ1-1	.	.	CASSLVVSGRTEAFF	TGCGCCAGCAGCTTGGTGGTGTCCGGGAGAACTGAAGCTTTCTTT
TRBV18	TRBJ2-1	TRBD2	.	CASSPGLVVYNEQFF	TGTGCCAGCTCACCCGGACTAGTGGTCTACAATGAGCAGTTCTTC
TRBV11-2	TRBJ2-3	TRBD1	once	CASSKTQLDRITDTQYF	TGTGCCAGCAGCAAAACGCAATTGGACAGGATTACAGATACGCAGTATTTT
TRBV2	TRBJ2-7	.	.	CASSESRQLTAEQYF	TGTGCCAGCAGTGAATCGAGACAGTTAACGGCCGAGCAGTACTTC
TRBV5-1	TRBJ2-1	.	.	CASSLTGPIVGEQFF	TGCGCCAGCAGCTTGACAGGGCCGATCGTGGGTGAGCAGTTCTTC
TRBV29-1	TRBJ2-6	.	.	CSVYPESSGANVLTF	TGCAGCGTCTACCCCGAGAGCTCTGGGGCCAACGTCCTGACTTTC
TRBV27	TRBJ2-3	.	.	CASSLWQGTQYF	TGTGCCAGCAGTTTATGGCAGGGCACGCAGTATTTT
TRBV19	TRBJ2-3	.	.	CASSINPIDTLYF	TGTGCCAGTAGTATCAACCCCATTGACACTCTGTATTTT
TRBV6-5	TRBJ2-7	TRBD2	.	CASRLAGTYEQYF	TGTGCCAGCAGACTAGCGGGGACCTACGAGCAGTACTTC
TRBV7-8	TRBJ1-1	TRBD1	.	CASSGQGNTEAFF	TGTGCCAGCAGTGGACAGGGGAACACTGAAGCTTTCTTT